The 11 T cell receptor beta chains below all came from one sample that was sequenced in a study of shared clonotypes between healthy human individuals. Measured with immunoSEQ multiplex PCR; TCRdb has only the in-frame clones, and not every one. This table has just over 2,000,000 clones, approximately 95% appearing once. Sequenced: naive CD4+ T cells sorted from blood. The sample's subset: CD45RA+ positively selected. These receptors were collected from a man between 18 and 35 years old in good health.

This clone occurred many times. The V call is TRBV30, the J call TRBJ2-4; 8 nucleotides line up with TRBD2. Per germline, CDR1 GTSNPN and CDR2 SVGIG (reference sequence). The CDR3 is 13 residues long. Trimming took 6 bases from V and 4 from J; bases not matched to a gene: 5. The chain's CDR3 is CACLSGVKNIQYF. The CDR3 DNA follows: TGTGCCTGCCTTAGCGGGGTAAAAAACATTCAGTACTTC.

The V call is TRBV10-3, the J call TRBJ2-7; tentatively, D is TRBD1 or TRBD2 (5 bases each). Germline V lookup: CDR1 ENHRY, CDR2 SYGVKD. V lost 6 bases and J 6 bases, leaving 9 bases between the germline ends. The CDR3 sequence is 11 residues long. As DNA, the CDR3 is TGTGCCATCAGCCGGGACGTCGAGCAGTACTTC. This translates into CAISRDVEQYF.

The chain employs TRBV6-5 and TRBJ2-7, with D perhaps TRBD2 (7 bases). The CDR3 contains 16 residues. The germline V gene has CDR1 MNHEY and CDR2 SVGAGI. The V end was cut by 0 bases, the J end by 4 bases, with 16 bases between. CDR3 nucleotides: TGTGCCAGCAGTTACTCGAAGGGGGGAGGGCCTTACGAGCAGTACTTC. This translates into CASSYSKGGGPYEQYF.

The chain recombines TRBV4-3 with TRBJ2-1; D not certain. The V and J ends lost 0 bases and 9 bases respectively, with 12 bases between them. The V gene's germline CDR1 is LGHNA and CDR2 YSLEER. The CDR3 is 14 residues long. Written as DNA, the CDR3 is TGCGCCAGCAGCCAAGACGGAGTAGCTAGTGAGCAGTTCTTC. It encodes CASSQDGVASEQFF.

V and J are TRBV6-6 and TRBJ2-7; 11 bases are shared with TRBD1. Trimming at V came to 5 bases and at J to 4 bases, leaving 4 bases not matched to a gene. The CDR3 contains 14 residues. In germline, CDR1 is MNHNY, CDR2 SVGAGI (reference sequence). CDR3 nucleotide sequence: TGTGCCAGCAGTAGGGGACAGGGGGTTTACGAGCAGTACTTC. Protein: CASSRGQGVYEQYF.

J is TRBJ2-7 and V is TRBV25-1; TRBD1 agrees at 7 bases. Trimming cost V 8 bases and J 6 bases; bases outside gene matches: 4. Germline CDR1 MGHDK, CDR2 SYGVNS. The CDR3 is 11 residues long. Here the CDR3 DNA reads TGTGCCAGCTCACGGACAGGCGAGCAGTACTTC. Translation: CASSRTGEQYF.

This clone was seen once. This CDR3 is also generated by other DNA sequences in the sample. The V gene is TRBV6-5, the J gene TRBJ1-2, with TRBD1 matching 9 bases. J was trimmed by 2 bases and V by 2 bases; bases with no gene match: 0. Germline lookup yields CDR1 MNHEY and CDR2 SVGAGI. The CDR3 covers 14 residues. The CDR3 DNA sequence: TGTGCCAGCAGTTACGGGACAGGGAACTATGGCTACACCTTC. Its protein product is CASSYGTGNYGYTF.

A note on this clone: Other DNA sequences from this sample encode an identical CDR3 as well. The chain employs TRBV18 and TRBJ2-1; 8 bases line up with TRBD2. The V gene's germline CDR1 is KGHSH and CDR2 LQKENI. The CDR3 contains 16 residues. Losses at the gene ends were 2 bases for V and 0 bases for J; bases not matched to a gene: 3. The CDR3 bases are TGTGCCAGCTCACCATCCAGCGGGAGCTCCTACAATGAGCAGTTCTTC. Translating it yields CASSPSSGSSYNEQFF.

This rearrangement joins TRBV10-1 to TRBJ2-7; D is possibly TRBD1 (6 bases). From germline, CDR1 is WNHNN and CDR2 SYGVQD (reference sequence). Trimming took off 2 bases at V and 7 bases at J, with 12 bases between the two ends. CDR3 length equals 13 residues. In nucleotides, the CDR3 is TGCGCCAGCAGTGAGGGACAGCGCCTAGAGCAGTACTTC. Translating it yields CASSEGQRLEQYF.

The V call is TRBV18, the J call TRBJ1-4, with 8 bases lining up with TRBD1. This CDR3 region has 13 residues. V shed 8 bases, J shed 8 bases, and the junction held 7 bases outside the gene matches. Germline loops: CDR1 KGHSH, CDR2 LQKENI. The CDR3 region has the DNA TGTGCCAGCCAGGAGACAGGGGACGAAAAACTGTTTTTT. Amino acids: CASQETGDEKLFF.

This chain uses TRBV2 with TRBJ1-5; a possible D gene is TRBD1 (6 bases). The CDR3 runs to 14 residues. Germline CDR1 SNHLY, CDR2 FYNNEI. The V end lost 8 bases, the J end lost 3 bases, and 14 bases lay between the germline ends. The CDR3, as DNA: TGTGCCAGCCACCCGGACAGTTACAATCAGCCCCAGCATTTT. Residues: CASHPDSYNQPQHF.